This TCR beta chain was sequenced in a study of T cell responses to AZD1222 COVID-19 vaccine (dated by TCRdb to about 2021). About the study as a whole: AZD1222 recipients whose second dose came at about 4 weeks and those whose second dose came at about 12 weeks were combined into one group, since spike-specific TCR depth and breadth did not differ between the two schedules. Trial participants were enrolled by age into subgroups of 18-55, 56-69 and 70-plus years, and around 140, 26 and 57 TCR-sequenced participants, respectively, were included in these subgroups. TCR sequencing covered approximately 230 trial participants: roughly 200 given two doses of AZD1222 and some 25 given two doses of MenACWY control vaccine. Points the paper makes about the study in general: Vaccine-associated CD4 TCRs spanned the whole spike protein, with dominant responses in regions 160-218 and 743-854. A significant rise in spike-specific TCR breadth and depth was observed after two AZD1222 doses relative to day 0 and relative to MenACWY recipients. Reportedly, almost half of the unique spike-specific TCRs recognized epitopes lying outside the regions that are mutated in the B.1.351 and B.1.1.7 variants. Conclusions about previously exposed vaccinees were limited because only six AZD1222 recipients were SARS-CoV-2 seropositive at baseline. Most participants were white British and females outnumbered males, and the authors suggested that clonal diversity may have been underestimated. Because no day 14 peak-response samples were available, repertoires were characterized only after the peak T cell response. The 56-69-year group was small, and its depth increase did not reach significance, likely because of low power.

The CDR3 sequence holds 13 residues, the cysteine and phenylalanine included. Just CDR3 DNA is preserved here, 39 bases in frame from base 1. CDR1 and CDR2 are read off the germline V gene as SGHNT and YENEEA. Cut back by 2 bases and 1 base, the V and J ends lie 5 bases apart. The CDR3 regions of human TCRbeta chains were analyzed by immunosequencing. The published analysis was carried out like this. TCRs in the repertoires were matched against a reference library of SARS-CoV-2-specific TCRs that had been generated with the MIRA antigen-specificity platform. Breadth was defined as the fraction of unique TCRs that were SARS-CoV-2-associated, and depth was defined as the fraction of total T cells that were SARS-CoV-2-associated. Using the MIRA data, each spike-specific TCR was mapped to the spike region that the TCR reacts to and placed in a CD4 or CD8 class. Log10-transformed breadth and depth values were compared by one-way ANOVA with Sidak's multiple comparisons tests. In its TCRdb copy, this immuneACCESS table keeps in-frame sequences only and misses some clones. Where compared with another copy, unresolved V genes explain less than half of these, and the others have no known cause. V, J and clone size were drawn from that table, and D and trimming were deduced from the DNA. The table for this sample lists roughly 120,000 clones; 87% of them were counted only once. The ten largest clones take up roughly 7.4% of the sample.

In light of the paper, this sample's time point label describes: baseline before first vaccination. The vaccinee samples were drawn from two UK trials, COV001 and COV002, one of which was a single-blind randomized controlled phase 2/3 trial testing AZD1222 (ChAdOx1 nCoV-19) in healthy adults. For TCRbeta chain sequencing, PBMC samples from trial participants were taken at day 0 and at day 28 after the second dose. A single count supports this clone. The antigen it binds to is not known. No much larger clone exists at a distance of one base, and base qualities are not known. The specimen comprised peripheral blood, sampled on day 0 of AZD1222 vaccination. This clonotype was obtained from an adult in good health. The rearranged segments are TRBV11-3 and TRBJ1-1, with the D gene too uncertain to name. The CDR3 sequence is CASSLSRNTEAFF. The sequenced DNA is TGTGCCAGCAGCTTATCGAGGAACACTGAAGCTTTCTTT.